A selection of T cell receptor beta chains follows, all from one sample in a study of shared clonotypes between healthy human individuals. The protocol was immunoSEQ multiplex PCR, while the TCRdb copy is restricted to in-frame clones and leaves out a portion. Of under 600,000 clones listed, nearly 80% are singletons. Sequenced sample: PBMCs. The origin of the receptors is a woman between 35 and 50 years old in good health. Some clones in this sample may be carry-over from other donors' samples. The CDR3 runs from the conserved cysteine through the conserved F or W. A D gene is named only where the DNA matches it firmly. Size tells how often a clone was seen (once, few, many) or the class of an expanded clone, and some rows leave it out.

>.|.|TRBV10-3|TRBJ2-7
TGTGCCATCAGTGATATGGGACGCTACTACGAGCAGTACTTT
CAISDMGRYYEQYF
>.|.|TRBV11-2|TRBJ2-3
TGTGCCAGCAGCTTAGTATCCACAGATACGCAGTATTTT
CASSLVSTDTQYF
>TRBD1|.|TRBV11-2|TRBJ1-3
TGTGCCAGCAGCTTAGTTCAGGGGGCGAGCTCTGGAAACACCATATATTTT
CASSLVQGASSGNTIYF
>.|.|TRBV18|TRBJ1-5
TGTGCCAGCTCACCACCGTTATCACAGAACAATCAGCCCCAGCATTTT
CASSPPLSQNNQPQHF
>.|.|TRBV23-1|TRBJ2-7
TGCGCCAGCAGTCCCTCCGGGGGCTTACAAGGCTCCTACGAGCAGTACTTC
CASSPSGGLQGSYEQYF
>.|.|TRBV11-1|TRBJ1-1
TGTGCCAGCAGCGGGGGGTGGACTGAAGCTTTCTTT
CASSGGWTEAFF
>.|.|TRBV7-9|TRBJ2-5
TGTGCCAGCAGCTTAGGTCCGAACCAAGAGACCCAGTACTTC
CASSLGPNQETQYF
>TRBD2|.|TRBV7-8|TRBJ2-5
TGTGCCAGCAGCCCAATACTAGCGAAGGAGACCCAGTACTTC
CASSPILAKETQYF
>TRBD1|.|TRBV4-1|TRBJ1-2
TGCGCCAGCAGCCAAGATGGGTCGGGACAGACCAACTATGGCTACACCTTC
CASSQDGSGQTNYGYTF
>.|.|TRBV6-6|TRBJ1-1
TGTGCCAGCGGTGCAGTATCTAACACTGAAGCTTTCTTT
CASGAVSNTEAFF
>TRBD2|once|TRBV6-1|TRBJ2-7
TGTGCCAGCAAGACTAGCGGGAGGGCCTACGAGCAGTACTTC
CASKTSGRAYEQYF
>TRBD1|.|TRBV5-5|TRBJ2-7
TGTGCCAGCAGCTTTGCAGGGGGCTCCTACGAGCAGTACTTC
CASSFAGGSYEQYF
>.|medium-sized|TRBV7-2|TRBJ2-2
TGTGCCAGCAGCCCCAGGGTGGGCGGCGCCGGGGAGCTGTTTTTT
CASSPRVGGAGELFF
>TRBD2|.|TRBV7-9|TRBJ2-1
TGTGCCAGCAGCTTAGGACTAGCGGGATTCCTAAGTGAGCAGTTCTTC
CASSLGLAGFLSEQFF
>.|.|TRBV19|TRBJ1-2
TGTGCCAGTAGCAGGGACGGTACTAACTATGGCTACACCTTC
CASSRDGTNYGYTF
>.|.|TRBV18|TRBJ1-1
TGTGCCAGCTCACGGGCGGGGTCTGAAGCTTTCTTT
CASSRAGSEAFF
>.|.|TRBV11-2|TRBJ1-2
TGTGCCAGCAGCTTAACCCCGGGAGATTTCTACACCTTC
CASSLTPGDFYTF
>.|few|TRBV5-1|TRBJ2-7
TGCGCCAGCAGCTTGGAGGAGGGATCCCCCTCCTACGAGCAGTACTTC
CASSLEEGSPSYEQYF
>.|.|TRBV27|TRBJ1-1
TGTGCCAGCACCTCACCGATGAACACTGAAGCTTTCTTT
CASTSPMNTEAFF
>TRBD1|.|TRBV11-2|TRBJ2-5
TGTGCCAGCAGCTCCAGAAAGTCATACAGGGGGAGGCTGGAGACCCAGTACTTC
CASSSRKSYRGRLETQYF
>TRBD1|.|TRBV18|TRBJ1-5
TGTGCCAGCTCAAGGCAGGGGGTAAATCAGCCCCAGCATTTT
CASSRQGVNQPQHF
>.|few|TRBV5-8|TRBJ1-5
TGTGCCAGCAGCTTGGACAGGATGCTATATAGCAATCAGCCCCAGCATTTT
CASSLDRMLYSNQPQHF
>.|many|TRBV7-8|TRBJ1-1
TGTGCCAGCAGCCTCTGGGGGGGAACTGAAGCTTTCTTT
CASSLWGGTEAFF
>TRBD1|.|TRBV6-4|TRBJ2-3
TGTGCCAGCAGTGACTCACAGGGGGACACAGATACGCAGTATTTT
CASSDSQGDTDTQYF
>.|.|TRBV15|TRBJ2-1
TGTGCCACCAGCAGAGGCCCAGGGCTGGGTGAGCAGTTCTTC
CATSRGPGLGEQFF
>.|.|TRBV28|TRBJ1-2
TGTGCCAGCAGTTCACCCGGAAGTGTCTATGGCTACACCTTC
CASSSPGSVYGYTF
>.|.|TRBV7-2|TRBJ2-5
TGTGCCAGCAGCTCCCTTCGAGAGACCCAGTACTTC
CASSSLRETQYF
>TRBD1|few|TRBV9|TRBJ1-4
TGTGCCAGCAGCGTAGGCGACAGGGGTTTTGAAAAACTGTTTTTT
CASSVGDRGFEKLFF
>.|.|TRBV6-5|TRBJ2-1
TGTGCCAGCAGTGAAGTTCCGCTGCAGTTCTTC
CASSEVPLQFF
>.|few|TRBV29-1|TRBJ2-7
TGCAGCGTTGCACGGTGGGCGAGCCAGAGCTCCTACGAGCAGTACTTC
CSVARWASQSSYEQYF
>.|.|TRBV28|TRBJ1-5
TGTGCCAGCAGGAAGGGCCCGTATTCGCCCCAGCATTTT
CASRKGPYSPQHF
>.|.|TRBV2|TRBJ1-3
TGTGCCAGCAGTTCCGGGACAACTGGAAACACCATATATTTT
CASSSGTTGNTIYF
>.|.|TRBV4-1|TRBJ1-1
TGCGCCAGCAGCCAGAAATCACCAGGGACGAACACTGAAGCTTTCTTT
CASSQKSPGTNTEAFF
>.|.|TRBV7-9|TRBJ2-1
TGTGCCAGCAGCCCCGACCCGGGGGCGGGAAGGGATGAGCAGTTCTTC
CASSPDPGAGRDEQFF
>TRBD2|.|TRBV5-1|TRBJ2-1
TGCGCCAGCAGCACGGGGGACTACAATTCCCACAATGAGCAGTTCTTC
CASSTGDYNSHNEQFF
>.|.|TRBV11-2|TRBJ2-6
TGTGCCAGCAGCTTAGGACTATCTGGGGCCAACGTCCTGACTTTC
CASSLGLSGANVLTF
>.|.|TRBV6-5|TRBJ2-1
TGTGCCAGCAGTTACTCGTCAGGGACAAATGAGCAGTTCTTC
CASSYSSGTNEQFF
>.|.|TRBV7-3|TRBJ2-5
TGTGCCAGCGGGATGGGGGGAGAGACCCAGTACTTC
CASGMGGETQYF
>TRBD2|.|TRBV9|TRBJ2-3
TGTGCCAGCAGCCATAGAGGGACTAGCGAACCAGATACGCAGTATTTT
CASSHRGTSEPDTQYF
>TRBD2|.|TRBV7-2|TRBJ2-7
TGTGCCAGCAGCCCTAGCGGTCCGGCCTACGAGCAGTACTTC
CASSPSGPAYEQYF
>TRBD1|.|TRBV19|TRBJ2-2
TGTGCCAGTAGTATTGGGGGACAGTACACCGGGGAGCTGTTTTTT
CASSIGGQYTGELFF
>TRBD1|.|TRBV27|TRBJ2-7
TGTGCCAGCAGTGCGACAGGGTTGGGCGAGCAGTACTTC
CASSATGLGEQYF
>.|few|TRBV11-2|TRBJ2-3
TGTGCCAGCAGCTTAGGTCTGTTCCGGGATACGCAGTATTTT
CASSLGLFRDTQYF
>.|.|TRBV5-1|TRBJ2-7
TGCGCCAGCAGCTATGGGACCCGATTAGCGGTCGAGCAGTACTTC
CASSYGTRLAVEQYF
>TRBD2|.|TRBV7-8|TRBJ2-1
TGTGCCAGCAGCTTAGACGGGACTAGCGGTCGTGAGCAGTTCTTC
CASSLDGTSGREQFF
>.|.|TRBV30|TRBJ1-1
TGTGCCTGGAGTCGGCAGGAGAACACTGAAGCTTTCTTT
CAWSRQENTEAFF
>TRBD1|.|TRBV9|TRBJ1-1
TGTGCCAGCAGCGTAGAAGGGGGCGGTAACACTGAAGCTTTCTTT
CASSVEGGGNTEAFF
>.|.|TRBV6-1|TRBJ2-2
TGTGCCAGCAGTGGAGACGCGAACACCGGGGAGCTGTTTTTT
CASSGDANTGELFF
>TRBD1|.|TRBV4-3|TRBJ1-5
TGCGCCAGCAGCCGAGAGTTTGCCGGGACAGGGGAGCAGCCCCAGCATTTT
CASSREFAGTGEQPQHF
>.|.|TRBV6-1|TRBJ1-2
TGTGCCAGCAGTGACGGCAGGGTCAGGCTAGGCTATGGCTACACCTTC
CASSDGRVRLGYGYTF